Below, 22 T cell receptor beta chains from the same sample are listed, as sequenced in a study of T cell responses to AZD1222 COVID-19 vaccine. This table comes from immunoSEQ multiplex PCR, and its TCRdb copy is limited to in-frame clones, with some not included. Among about 120,000 clones, 88% were seen once, and the ten largest hold under 6.5%. Source: peripheral blood, taken on day 0 of AZD1222 vaccination. The receptors were gathered from an adult in good health.

The CDR3 is CASSYGISYNSPLHF. In DNA form, the CDR3 reads TGTGCCAGCAGTTATGGAATTTCCTATAATTCACCCCTCCACTTT. V and J are TRBV27 and TRBJ1-6; the D is unclear. The ends were cut back, 4 bases at V and 1 base at J, with 8 bases in the middle. The germline V gene encodes CDR1 MNHEY and CDR2 SMNVEV (reference sequence). The CDR3 is 15 amino acids.

This clone was counted a few times. The chain recombines TRBV19 with TRBJ2-6, with D possibly being TRBD2 (5 bases). The CDR3 consists of 15 residues. The germline V gene encodes CDR1 LNHDA and CDR2 SQIVND (reference sequence). V dropped 3 bases and J dropped 0 bases, with 6 bases sitting between them. CDR3: CASSMGDSGANVLTF. The DNA of the CDR3 is TGTGCCAGTAGTATGGGAGACTCTGGGGCCAACGTCCTGACTTTC. Complete variable domain (other parts from reference TRBV19 and TRBJ2-6): DGGITQSPKYLFRKEGQNVTLSCEQNLNHDAMYWYRQDPGQGLRLIYYSQIVNDFQKGDIAEGYSVSREKKESFPLTVTSAQKNPTAFYLCASSMGDSGANVLTFGAGSRLTVL.

CDR3 bases: TGTGCCAGCAGTGTGGCCTCAGATACGCAGTATTTT. It is translated as CASSVASDTQYF. The V and J genes are TRBV2 and TRBJ2-3; D unresolved. V lost 4 bases to trimming and J lost 4 bases, with 6 bases between them. CDR1 and CDR2 (germline): SNHLY, FYNNEI. The CDR3 has 12 residues.

The chain links TRBV13 to TRBJ2-1, with a possible D match to TRBD2 (6 bases). The germline gives CDR1 PRHDT, CDR2 FYEKMQ (reference sequence). The V gene lost 2 bases and the J gene lost 4 bases, with 18 bases spanning the gap. The CDR3 length is 17 residues. The CDR3 is CASSLSGSGSIYNEQFF. The CDR3 DNA sequence: TGTGCCAGCAGCTTAAGCGGGTCGGGTAGCATATACAATGAGCAGTTCTTC.

Here the CDR3 DNA reads TGTGCCAGCGGGACAGACATGAACACTGAAGCTTTCTTT. Residues: CASGTDMNTEAFF. V and J are TRBV7-3 and TRBJ1-1; 7 bases align to TRBD1. Germline loops: CDR1 SGHTA, CDR2 FQGTGA. The junction had 3 bases not matched to a gene; V was cut back by 8 bases and J by 0 bases. There are 13 residues in the CDR3.

The chain uses TRBV12-3 or TRBV12-4 and TRBJ2-1, with D possibly TRBD2 on 5 matching bases. With 6 bases removed from V and 10 bases from J, the gap between germline ends came to 10 bases. The CDR3 is made up of 11 amino acids. CDR3 in DNA: TGTGCCAGCAGAATCCGGGGAGAGCAGTTCTTC. Translating gives CASRIRGEQFF.

This clone was seen a few times. The chain is built from TRBV2 and TRBJ2-5; TRBD1 is a possible D gene (7 bases). Germline CDR1 SNHLY, CDR2 FYNNEI. Trimming took off 9 bases at V and 2 bases at J, with 16 bases between the two ends. The CDR3 consists of 14 residues. The CDR3 coding sequence is TGTGCCAGTACAACAGGGGACTTTCAAGAGACCCAGTACTTC. Amino acid sequence: CASTTGDFQETQYF.

This chain joins TRBV13 and TRBJ1-6, with D hard to call. The CDR3 extends over 19 amino acids. V lost 0 bases and J 7 bases, leaving 22 bases between the germline ends. Germline CDR1 reads PRHDT; CDR2 reads FYEKMQ (reference sequence). The CDR3 sequence is CASSLGPTSELFRNSPLHF. In nucleotides, the CDR3 is TGTGCCAGCAGCTTAGGCCCCACATCCGAACTTTTCAGGAATTCACCCCTCCACTTT.

This chain joins TRBV27 and TRBJ2-5; the D is unclear. The germline CDR1 and CDR2 sequences are MNHEY and SMNVEV (reference sequence). Trimming shortened V by 0 bases and J by 4 bases, and 6 bases separated the two germline ends. The CDR3 sequence is 13 residues long. The CDR3 DNA sequence: TGTGCCAGCAGTTTATCTTCGTCAGAGACCCAGTACTTC. This codes for CASSLSSSETQYF.

This sequence joins TRBV20-1 and TRBJ2-1; the D gene could be TRBD1 or TRBD2 (5 bases each). Germline CDR1 and CDR2: DFQATT and SNEGSKA (reference sequence). This CDR3 comprises 12 residues. The V end was cut by 3 bases, the J end by 8 bases, with 11 bases between. The CDR3 loop reads CSASNRGDEQFF. The CDR3 region has the DNA TGCAGTGCTAGTAATAGAGGGGATGAGCAGTTCTTC.

This clone was seen a single time. V is TRBV2 and J is TRBJ2-3; the match to TRBD2 covers 9 bases. With V trimmed by 6 bases and J by 4 bases, 14 bases remained unmatched. The CDR3 extends over 17 amino acids. Germline lookup yields CDR1 SNHLY and CDR2 FYNNEI. CDR3 loop: CASSALGLAIPPDTQYF. In DNA form, the CDR3 reads TGTGCCAGCAGCGCCTTGGGACTAGCAATCCCCCCAGATACGCAGTATTTT.

The V and J genes are TRBV6-5 and TRBJ1-2, with D tentatively TRBD1 (5 bases). CDR3 length: 13 amino acids. Looked up from germline, CDR1 is MNHEY and CDR2 is SVGAGI. V was pared by 6 bases and J by 2 bases, with 10 bases between. The CDR3 nucleotides read TGTGCCAGCAGGGTGACAGAAAACTATGGCTACACCTTC. Its protein is CASRVTENYGYTF.

J is TRBJ2-7 and V is TRBV21-1; the table's D gene call, TRBD1, was not cross checked with the DNA. TRBV21-1 is a pseudogene. This CDR3 has 15 amino acids. CDR3 loop: CASGNPWTDTYEQYF. The CDR3 nucleotides read TGTGCCAGCGGTAACCCTTGGACAGACACTTACGAGCAGTACTTC.

This clone was counted between two and nine times. This chain uses TRBV19 with TRBJ1-2; no reliable D call. This CDR3 spans 14 amino acids. The germline CDR1 and CDR2 sequences are LNHDA and SQIVND (reference sequence). The V and J ends lost 3 bases and 8 bases respectively, with 16 bases between them. This CDR3 reads CASSMEWAPAGYTF. The CDR3 region has the DNA TGTGCCAGTAGTATGGAGTGGGCTCCCGCGGGCTACACCTTC.

The V call is TRBV5-1, the J call TRBJ2-7; possibly TRBD2 for D (5 bases). CDR3 size: 14 residues. Germline CDR1 SGHRS, CDR2 YFSETQ. V was cut by 1 base and J by 6 bases, with 14 bases left in between. CDR3 nucleotide sequence: TGCGCCAGCAGCTTGCTCGGGGAGCTGGGCGAGCAGTACTTC. Translated, it gives CASSLLGELGEQYF.

The chain has TRBV5-8 and TRBJ2-2, with D perhaps TRBD2 (6 bases). The CDR3 loop spans 14 amino acids. Germline V CDR1 and CDR2: SGHTS, YDEGEE. The germline V and J ends were trimmed by 5 bases and 4 bases, with 12 bases remaining between them. The CDR3 reads CASSSGLLTGELFF. The CDR3 nucleotides read TGTGCCAGCAGTTCGGGACTTCTCACCGGGGAGCTGTTTTTT.

The J gene is TRBJ1-2, the V gene TRBV5-4, with D possibly TRBD1 on 6 matching bases. From germline, CDR1 is SGHNT and CDR2 YYREEE (reference sequence). The CDR3 is made up of 14 amino acids. The V and J ends lost 4 bases and 6 bases respectively, with 16 bases between them. CDR3 region: CASSPADRLHGYTF. CDR3 coding DNA: TGTGCCAGCAGCCCCGCAGACAGGCTACATGGCTACACCTTC.

The chain couples TRBV6-6 to TRBJ1-2, with a weak D call TRBD1 (5 bases). CDR3 length: 16 residues. V gave up 5 bases and J gave up 3 bases, with 19 bases separating them. Germline values: CDR1 MNHNY, CDR2 SVGAGI (reference sequence). The CDR3 here is CASSRLLGVGDYGYTF. CDR3 DNA sequence: TGTGCCAGCAGTCGACTTTTAGGGGTTGGGGACTATGGCTACACCTTC.

The chain uses TRBV2 and TRBJ1-1, with D perhaps matching TRBD1 (6 bases). V lost 8 bases, J lost 4 bases, and 20 bases lay in between. Germline values: CDR1 SNHLY, CDR2 FYNNEI. CDR3 length: 15 residues. CDR3 DNA: TGTGCCAGCGAGGGAGCGGGGGGCATCGGCACTGAAGCTTTCTTT. Translated: CASEGAGGIGTEAFF.

The rearrangement uses TRBV7-2 and TRBJ2-7, with 8 bases identical to TRBD1. CDR3 size: 13 residues. The V gene's germline CDR1 is SGHTA and CDR2 FQGNSA. Losses at the gene ends were 2 bases for V and 3 bases for J; bases not matched to a gene: 0. DNA of the CDR3: TGTGCCAGCAGCTTAACAGGGGGCTACGAGCAGTACTTC. It codes for CASSLTGGYEQYF.

This chain uses TRBV7-9 with TRBJ1-3, with TRBD1 identical over 8 bases. Germline assignment: CDR1 SEHNR and CDR2 FQNEAQ (reference sequence). The CDR3 loop spans 17 amino acids. With V trimmed by 2 bases and J by 1 base, 7 bases remained unmatched. The CDR3 protein is CASSLTTGGNSGNTIYF. For the CDR3, the DNA is TGTGCCAGCAGCTTAACCACAGGGGGAAATTCTGGAAACACCATATATTTT. Supplemented by reference TRBV7-9 and TRBJ1-3, the full variable domain reads DTGVSQNPRHKITKRGQNVTFRCDPISEHNRLYWYRQTLGQGPEFLTYFQNEAQLEKSRLLSDRFSAERPKGSFSTLEIQRTEQGDSAMYLCASSLTTGGNSGNTIYFGEGSWLTVV.

The rearrangement uses TRBV2 and TRBJ1-5; D uncertain. Germline V gives CDR1 SNHLY, CDR2 FYNNEI. Trimming cost V 7 bases and J 0 bases, with 19 bases left between them. This CDR3 is 17 amino acids long. The CDR3 bases are TGTGCCAGCACCCCTCGTTTCCCAGAAACTAGCAATCAGCCCCAGCATTTT. Its translation: CASTPRFPETSNQPQHF.